The subject of this entry is one T cell receptor beta chain. This record comes from a study of OX40 agonist ivuxolimab in advanced cancers. Trimming removed 2 bases at V and 5 bases at J, with 4 bases between. From germline, CDR1 is MDHEN and CDR2 SYDVKM. The CDR3 loop spans 12 amino acids. Profiled with immunoSEQ multiplex PCR; TCRdb holds only in-frame clones, not every one. The sample holds fewer than 30,000 clones, about 85% seen once. The input for sequencing was CD4+ or CD8+ T cells sorted from blood, taken in a trial of the OX40 agonist ivuxolimab. J is TRBJ2-1 and V is TRBV28; D gene uncertain. This TCR was sampled from an adult with an advanced solid tumor such as melanoma, head and neck, liver or kidney cancer. The CDR3 sequence is CASSLDNNEQFF. CDR3 sequence (DNA): TGTGCCAGCAGTTTAGACAACAATGAGCAGTTCTTC.